These 23 T cell receptor beta chains share one sample of origin, sequenced in a study of blood T cell repertoires in COVID-19. TCRdb's table, derived via immunoSEQ multiplex PCR, lists solely in-frame clones and lacks some. This sample has around 200,000 clones, with approximately 81% found just once. Sequenced sample: peripheral blood. All receptors derive from a woman older than 75 with acute or convalescent COVID-19.

This rearrangement joins TRBV19 to TRBJ1-1; perhaps TRBD1 as D (6 bases). Between the trimmed V and J ends, which lost 3 bases and 2 bases, there was a span of 13 bases. This CDR3 has 15 amino acids. CDR1 and CDR2 from the germline V gene are LNHDA and SQIVND (reference sequence). CDR3 sequence: CASSMFHRDNTEAFF. The CDR3 DNA follows: TGTGCCAGTAGTATGTTTCACAGGGACAACACTGAAGCTTTCTTT.

The gene calls are TRBV7-2 and TRBJ2-5, with 7 nucleotides matching TRBD2. The V and J ends lost 1 base and 4 bases, in that order; junction bases with no gene match: 3. The CDR3 is 14 amino acids. CDR1 and CDR2 from the germline V gene are SGHTA and FQGNSA. CDR3 coding DNA: TGTGCCAGCAGCTTAGGGGGGAGGGCAGAGACCCAGTACTTC. Protein sequence: CASSLGGRAETQYF.

The chain links TRBV5-4 to TRBJ1-2; 7 bases align to TRBD1. The CDR3 spans 13 residues. In germline, CDR1 is SGHNT, CDR2 YYREEE (reference sequence). The ends lost 3 bases at V and 4 bases at J; junction bases unmatched: 3. Written as DNA, the CDR3 is TGTGCCAGCAGCTCGGGGACAGTCTATGGCTACACCTTC. This encodes CASSSGTVYGYTF.

The chain recombines TRBV18 with TRBJ2-3; D perhaps matches TRBD2 (6 bases). Germline V gene lookup returns CDR1 KGHSH and CDR2 LQKENI. Trimming stripped 2 bases from V and 1 base from J, with 10 bases between. The CDR3 is 15 amino acids. The DNA for the CDR3 is TGTGCCAGCTCACCAAGAGTAGCGGGCACAGATACGCAGTATTTT. It encodes CASSPRVAGTDTQYF. The full variable domain, with the rest looked up from reference TRBV18 and TRBJ2-3, is NAGVMQNPRHLVRRRGQEARLRCSPMKGHSHVYWYRQLPEEGLKFMVYLQKENIIDESGMPKERFSAEFPKEGPSILRIQQVVRGDSAAYFCASSPRVAGTDTQYFGPGTRLTVL.

This chain links TRBV6-5 with TRBJ1-1; TRBD1 is a possible D gene (5 bases). The CDR3 runs 14 residues. V lost 2 bases and J lost 0, with 7 bases in between. Germline CDR1 MNHEY, CDR2 SVGAGI. The chain's CDR3 is CASSYRGLNTEAFF. The CDR3 nucleotides read TGTGCCAGCAGTTACAGGGGCTTGAACACTGAAGCTTTCTTT.

The rearrangement uses TRBV7-2 and TRBJ2-6, with D maybe TRBD1 (5 bases). Germline V gene lookup returns CDR1 SGHTA and CDR2 FQGNSA. Trimming took 1 base from V and 2 from J, leaving 15 bases between them. The CDR3 has 18 amino acids. The CDR3 sequence is CASSLVAGIPTGANVLTF. The CDR3 coding sequence is TGTGCCAGCAGCTTAGTGGCAGGGATCCCTACTGGGGCCAACGTCCTGACTTTC.

As concerns this clone: A junction boundary mismatches the germline segment, possibly from a read error. The rearrangement links TRBV6-6 to TRBJ2-5, with D possibly TRBD2 on 5 matching bases. CDR1 and CDR2 from the germline V gene are MNHNY and SVGAGI (reference sequence). The CDR3 has 13 amino acids. The CDR3 loop reads CASSRSLWESQYF. CDR3 in DNA: TGTGCCAGCAGTCGATCCCTGTGGGAGAGCCAGTACTTC.

V is TRBV7-9 and J is TRBJ2-5; TRBD2 agrees at 7 bases. J gave up 4 bases and V 3 bases, and 5 bases lay outside the gene matches. CDR3 size: 14 residues. Looked up from germline, CDR1 is SEHNR and CDR2 is FQNEAQ (reference sequence). The DNA of the CDR3 is TGTGCCAGCAGCTTTCGCGCGGGAGTAGAGACCCAGTACTTC. Protein sequence: CASSFRAGVETQYF.

This clone was counted a few times. The rearrangement joins TRBV7-2 to TRBJ2-7, with D tentatively TRBD1 (6 bases). V was pared by 4 bases and J by 1 base, with 14 bases between. The CDR3 length is 15 residues. CDR1 is SGHTA, CDR2 FQGNSA, per germline. CDR3 nucleotide sequence: TGTGCCAGCAGCTGGACGGGGACACCTTCCTACGAGCAGTACTTC. It codes for CASSWTGTPSYEQYF.

The rearrangement joins TRBV16 to TRBJ2-7, with 12 bases that match TRBD1. From germline, CDR1 is KGHSY and CDR2 FQNENV. The CDR3 is 17 residues long. V shed 4 bases and J 7 bases; nucleotides not matched to a gene: 14. CDR3 residues: CASSPSYRDRGPGEQYF. Written as DNA, the CDR3 is TGTGCCAGCAGCCCGAGTTACCGGGACAGGGGGCCCGGGGAGCAGTACTTC.

This sequence joins TRBV5-1 and TRBJ2-1; the D gene is possibly TRBD1 (5 bases). Germline V gene data show CDR1 as SGHRS and CDR2 as YFSETQ. Trimming left V 1 base short and J 5 bases short, with 10 bases between. The CDR3 contains 14 residues. The CDR3 DNA sequence: TGCGCCAGCAGCTTGATGGGGCCAGACAATGAGCAGTTCTTC. Translated: CASSLMGPDNEQFF. The variable domain in full, completed from reference TRBV5-1 and TRBJ2-1, reads KAGVTQTPRYLIKTRGQQVTLSCSPISGHRSVSWYQQTPGQGLQFLFEYFSETQRNKGNFPGRFSGRQFSNSRSEMNVSTLELGDSALYLCASSLMGPDNEQFFGPGTRLTVL.

The V call is TRBV6-5, the J call TRBJ1-4; D perhaps matches TRBD1 (6 bases). Germline V lookup: CDR1 MNHEY, CDR2 SVGAGI. The CDR3 spans 13 residues. The germline V and J ends were trimmed by 10 bases and 8 bases, with 17 bases remaining between them. CDR3 residues: CAILDSIREKLFF. CDR3 nucleotide sequence: TGTGCCATCTTGGACAGTATCAGGGAAAAACTGTTTTTT.

The chain couples TRBV19 to TRBJ2-7, with TRBD2 matching over 10 bases. There are 15 residues in the CDR3. Germline V gives CDR1 LNHDA, CDR2 SQIVND (reference sequence). Trimming took 4 bases from V and 2 from J; bases not matched to a gene: 5. CDR3: CASSSLAGAAYEQYF. CDR3 in DNA: TGTGCCAGTAGTAGTCTAGCGGGAGCAGCCTACGAGCAGTACTTC.

There are a few counts of this clone. The V gene is TRBV5-1, the J gene TRBJ2-7; TRBD1 aligns across 8 bases. The J segment lost 6 bases and the V segment lost 0 bases, leaving 5 bases of the junction unmatched. Per the germline V gene, CDR1 is SGHRS and CDR2 is YFSETQ. This CDR3 has 14 amino acids. The CDR3 here is CASSLVTGGREQYF. CDR3 coding DNA: TGCGCCAGCAGCTTGGTAACAGGGGGGCGCGAGCAGTACTTC. Together with reference TRBV5-1 and TRBJ2-7, the CDR3 gives the full variable domain: KAGVTQTPRYLIKTRGQQVTLSCSPISGHRSVSWYQQTPGQGLQFLFEYFSETQRNKGNFPGRFSGRQFSNSRSEMNVSTLELGDSALYLCASSLVTGGREQYFGPGTRLTVT.

The DNA for the CDR3 is TGTGCCAGCAGCCGATACGGGACAGGGAGGAACACTGAAGCTTTCTTT. It specifies CASSRYGTGRNTEAFF. This chain connects TRBV7-9 to TRBJ1-1, with 9 bases identical to TRBD1. Germline trimming cut 5 bases from V and 1 base from J; bases unmatched to any gene: 8. Germline CDR1 is SEHNR and CDR2 is FQNEAQ (reference sequence). This CDR3 comprises 16 residues.

The V gene is TRBV5-6, the J gene TRBJ1-1; D ambiguous. CDR1 and CDR2 (germline): SGHDT, YYEEEE. V lost 2 bases, J lost 0 bases, and 5 bases lay in between. CDR3 length: 13 residues. CDR3 region: CASSLDLNTEAFF. CDR3 sequence (DNA): TGTGCCAGCAGCTTAGACTTGAACACTGAAGCTTTCTTT.

J is TRBJ1-2 and V is TRBV5-5; TRBD1 is a possible D gene (6 bases). CDR3 length: 16 amino acids. Germline CDR1 and CDR2: SGHKS and YYEKEE (reference sequence). Trimming left V 3 bases short and J 8 bases short, with 23 bases between. In nucleotides, the CDR3 is TGTGCCAGCAGCTCCCCTCGGACAGATACGTCGGGCGGCTACACCTTC. Protein: CASSSPRTDTSGGYTF. The full variable domain, with the rest looked up from reference TRBV5-5 and TRBJ1-2, is DAGVTQSPTHLIKTRGQQVTLRCSPISGHKSVSWYQQVLGQGPQFIFQYYEKEERGRGNFPDRFSARQFPNYSSELNVNALLLGDSALYLCASSSPRTDTSGGYTFGSGTRLTVV.

The chain has TRBV27 and TRBJ2-1; 11 bases align to TRBD1. CDR3 length equals 15 residues. Germline V gene data show CDR1 as MNHEY and CDR2 as SMNVEV (reference sequence). Trimming cost V 0 bases and J 8 bases; bases outside gene matches: 3. The CDR3 coding sequence is TGTGCCAGCAGTTTATCCCGGACAGGGGGCGATGAGCAGTTCTTC. It is translated as CASSLSRTGGDEQFF.

A single count supports this clone. V usage is TRBV7-2 and J usage is TRBJ2-1; the match to TRBD1 covers 7 bases. The J segment lost 5 bases and the V segment lost 1 base, leaving 14 bases of the junction unmatched. The CDR3 has 18 amino acids. Per the germline V gene, CDR1 is SGHTA and CDR2 is FQGNSA. CDR3 bases: TGTGCCAGCAGCTTAGGGGGAACAGGGGCGGTGGGCCACAATGAGCAGTTCTTC. It specifies CASSLGGTGAVGHNEQFF. The variable domain in full, completed from reference TRBV7-2 and TRBJ2-1, reads GAGVSQSPSNKVTEKGKDVELRCDPISGHTALYWYRQSLGQGLEFLIYFQGNSAPDKSGLPSDRFSAERTGGSVSTLTIQRTQQEDSAVYLCASSLGGTGAVGHNEQFFGPGTRLTVL.

V gene TRBV2 combines with J gene TRBJ1-6, with D possibly being TRBD1 (6 bases). Per germline, CDR1 SNHLY and CDR2 FYNNEI. Trimming stripped 5 bases from V and 8 bases from J, with 13 bases between. The CDR3 spans 14 residues. The CDR3 coding sequence is TGTGCCAGCAGTACTACAGGGCTTGATTCACCCCTCCACTTT. Translation: CASSTTGLDSPLHF.

The chain combines TRBV7-9 with TRBJ1-5; TRBD1 is a possible D gene (5 bases). This CDR3 is 17 amino acids long. V was shortened by 3 bases and J by 3 bases, with 18 bases between the two germline ends. CDR1 is SEHNR, CDR2 FQNEAQ, per germline (reference sequence). DNA for the CDR3: TGTGCCAGCAGCTTGGGGTTAGGAGGGGCCGACAATCAGCCCCAGCATTTT. As protein: CASSLGLGGADNQPQHF. Full variable domain (outside the CDR3, taken from reference TRBV7-9 and TRBJ1-5): DTGVSQNPRHKITKRGQNVTFRCDPISEHNRLYWYRQTLGQGPEFLTYFQNEAQLEKSRLLSDRFSAERPKGSFSTLEIQRTEQGDSAMYLCASSLGLGGADNQPQHFGDGTRLSIL.

The chain uses TRBV7-9 and TRBJ1-1; weak D call: TRBD1 (6 bases). Germline V gives CDR1 SEHNR, CDR2 FQNEAQ (reference sequence). V lost 2 bases to trimming and J lost 7 bases, with 11 bases between them. The CDR3 has 13 residues. The CDR3 protein is CASSLSYRDEAFF. The CDR3 DNA reads TGTGCCAGCAGCTTAAGCTACAGGGATGAAGCTTTCTTT. Variable domain in full (rest from reference TRBV7-9 and TRBJ1-1): DTGVSQNPRHKITKRGQNVTFRCDPISEHNRLYWYRQTLGQGPEFLTYFQNEAQLEKSRLLSDRFSAERPKGSFSTLEIQRTEQGDSAMYLCASSLSYRDEAFFGQGTRLTVV.

The V call is TRBV2, the J call TRBJ2-5; a possible D gene is TRBD2 (5 bases). Germline V gives CDR1 SNHLY, CDR2 FYNNEI. V dropped 7 bases and J dropped 4 bases, with 16 bases sitting between them. The length of the CDR3 is 14 residues. The CDR3 sequence is CASNRYPEGETQYF. In DNA form, the CDR3 reads TGTGCCAGCAACCGGTATCCAGAGGGAGAGACCCAGTACTTC.